The clone carrying this T cell receptor (beta chain) was counted many times. Its target is not known. Germline-derived CDR1 and CDR2 are KGHSH and LQKENI. CDR3 length: 14 amino acids. V was pared by 1 base and J by 3 bases, with 8 bases between. This entry belongs to a study of response to subunit inactivated influenza vaccine. Points from the study as a whole: Authors proposed each seasonal influenza vaccination draws in few new T cells.

From the RT-PCR reads, TCRdb called clonotypes with MiXCR, one entry per CDR3 protein. The table includes approximately 570,000 distinct CDR3 sequences, 7.5% to 8.5% detected once. This rearrangement joins TRBV18 to TRBJ2-3, with D maybe TRBD2 (5 bases). The sequencing here drew on PBMCs from blood, taken roughly 24 months after vaccination. This clonotype was obtained from a man aged 50-75 years who received an inactivated influenza vaccine. This CDR3 reads CASSPLAITDTQYF. In DNA, the CDR3 is TGTGCCAGCTCACCACTAGCGATTACAGATACGCAGTATTTT.